This T cell receptor beta chain was recorded in a study of T cells after posttransplantation cyclophosphamide. Clones were sequenced by immunoSEQ multiplex PCR, and TCRdb holds only the in-frame ones, with some missing. This sample comprises about 39,000 clones, none seen once only. This CDR3 contains 14 residues. The J segment lost 8 bases and the V segment lost 0 bases, leaving 4 bases of the junction unmatched. Germline V CDR1 and CDR2: SGHDT, YYEEEE. This clone appeared many times. V and J are TRBV5-6 and TRBJ1-4; 7 nucleotides align to TRBD1. The material sequenced was PBMCs. The TCR comes from a woman between 50 and 59 years old in good health and a related stem cell transplant donor. CDR3 loop: CASSLVGDSEKLFF. In DNA form, the CDR3 reads TGTGCCAGCAGCTTGGTAGGGGACAGCGAAAAACTGTTTTTT.